These T cell receptor beta chains were read from a single sample in a study of cytomegalovirus exposure and HLA in healthy donors. Data came from immunoSEQ multiplex PCR; TCRdb stores just in-frame clones and leaves some out. The sample contains some 130,000 clones, 79% of which appear only once. Sample: PBMCs. The receptors originated from a male donor in good health and CMV-seronegative. Each CDR3 is given with its conserved first and last residue. D genes are given only for firm matches. Not all rows give a size; the values are once, few, many and, for expanded clones, a class.

cdr3_nt: TGTGCCAGCAGTGAAGGGGGAGGGAATACCTACACCTTC
cdr3_aa: CASSEGGGNTYTF
v_call: TRBV6-1
d_call: -
j_call: TRBJ1-2
clone_size: -

cdr3_nt: TGTGCCAGCTCTCCAGCCTTTAAAGGGGGCGACGAGCAGTACTTC
cdr3_aa: CASSPAFKGGDEQYF
v_call: TRBV18
d_call: TRBD1
j_call: TRBJ2-7
clone_size: -

cdr3_nt: TGTGCCTGGAGGCCCCTTGGACAGCAATCACCCCTCCACTTT
cdr3_aa: CAWRPLGQQSPLHF
v_call: TRBV30
d_call: -
j_call: TRBJ1-6
clone_size: -

cdr3_nt: TGTGCCAGCAGGCAGGGAGGGAGCACCGGGGAGCTGTTTTTT
cdr3_aa: CASRQGGSTGELFF
v_call: TRBV7-3
d_call: TRBD2
j_call: TRBJ2-2
clone_size: once

cdr3_nt: TGTGCCAGCAGCTTGGAAAGGGGGCGAGAGACCCAGTACTTC
cdr3_aa: CASSLERGRETQYF
v_call: TRBV5-4
d_call: TRBD1
j_call: TRBJ2-5
clone_size: -

cdr3_nt: TGTGCCAGCAGCTCCCCGGACAGGGGATCCTACGAGCAGTACTTC
cdr3_aa: CASSSPDRGSYEQYF
v_call: TRBV7-9
d_call: TRBD1
j_call: TRBJ2-7
clone_size: -

cdr3_nt: TGTGCCAGCAGTTTATCGTCGGGTACCGGCCGAATGGCCCAGCATTTT
cdr3_aa: CASSLSSGTGRMAQHF
v_call: TRBV27
d_call: -
j_call: TRBJ1-5
clone_size: -

cdr3_nt: TGCGCCAGCAGCCAAGACCCGGGACAGGGGGCGGGTGAGCAGTTCTTC
cdr3_aa: CASSQDPGQGAGEQFF
v_call: TRBV4-3
d_call: TRBD1
j_call: TRBJ2-1
clone_size: -

cdr3_nt: TGTGCCAGCATCGCGGGAACTGAAGCTTTCTTT
cdr3_aa: CASIAGTEAFF
v_call: TRBV5-4
d_call: -
j_call: TRBJ1-1
clone_size: -

cdr3_nt: TGTGCCAGCAGCCCCTGGGGGGGATATCAGCCCCAGCATTTT
cdr3_aa: CASSPWGGYQPQHF
v_call: TRBV11-2
d_call: -
j_call: TRBJ1-5
clone_size: -

cdr3_nt: TGTGCCAGCAGTTTCAAGCGGGGCCCCACAGATACGCAGTATTTT
cdr3_aa: CASSFKRGPTDTQYF
v_call: TRBV27
d_call: TRBD2
j_call: TRBJ2-3
clone_size: -

cdr3_nt: TGTGCCAGCCGAGGACAGGGAAGGAACACTGAAGCTTTCTTT
cdr3_aa: CASRGQGRNTEAFF
v_call: TRBV19
d_call: TRBD1
j_call: TRBJ1-1
clone_size: -

cdr3_nt: TGTGCCAGCAGCGTAGCCCCAGCGGGGGCGACAGATACGCAGTATTTT
cdr3_aa: CASSVAPAGATDTQYF
v_call: TRBV9
d_call: TRBD2
j_call: TRBJ2-3
clone_size: -

cdr3_nt: TGTGCCAGCAGTCGGACTAGCGGGGGGCGGGAGACCCAGTACTTC
cdr3_aa: CASSRTSGGRETQYF
v_call: TRBV6-6
d_call: TRBD2
j_call: TRBJ2-5
clone_size: -

cdr3_nt: TGTGCCAGCAGCCGCGGACAGGGGGAGTACTTC
cdr3_aa: CASSRGQGEYF
v_call: TRBV27
d_call: TRBD1
j_call: TRBJ2-7
clone_size: -

cdr3_nt: TGCAGCGTTAAGTACAGCCACGAGCAGTACTTC
cdr3_aa: CSVKYSHEQYF
v_call: TRBV29-1
d_call: -
j_call: TRBJ2-7
clone_size: -

cdr3_nt: TGTGCCAGCAGCTCCCCGAGATTGGTAGCGGGGGGGTACAATGAGCAGTTCTTC
cdr3_aa: CASSSPRLVAGGYNEQFF
v_call: TRBV11-3
d_call: TRBD2
j_call: TRBJ2-1
clone_size: -

cdr3_nt: TGTGCCAGCAGCTTAGGCCCGACGACCCAGGGTACGCAGTATTTT
cdr3_aa: CASSLGPTTQGTQYF
v_call: TRBV7-2
d_call: -
j_call: TRBJ2-3
clone_size: once

cdr3_nt: TGTGCCAGCAGCCCCCTAGGCCAGGGAACGGGCTCTGGAAACACCATATATTTT
cdr3_aa: CASSPLGQGTGSGNTIYF
v_call: TRBV7-9
d_call: -
j_call: TRBJ1-3
clone_size: -

cdr3_nt: TGTGCCAGCAGTTCCCACCCGACAGGGGACCACGAGCAGTACTTC
cdr3_aa: CASSSHPTGDHEQYF
v_call: TRBV27
d_call: TRBD1
j_call: TRBJ2-7
clone_size: -

cdr3_nt: TGCGCCAGCAGCCAAGAGACGTCTGACAGAACCGGGGAGCTGTTTTTT
cdr3_aa: CASSQETSDRTGELFF
v_call: TRBV4-1
d_call: -
j_call: TRBJ2-2
clone_size: few

cdr3_nt: TGTGCCAGCTTGATTACCCCCGGGGATACGCAGTATTTT
cdr3_aa: CASLITPGDTQYF
v_call: TRBV2
d_call: -
j_call: TRBJ2-3
clone_size: -

cdr3_nt: TGTGCCAGCAGCCCCGGGGGGTACGAAGGGAGCAACTATGGCTACACCTTC
cdr3_aa: CASSPGGYEGSNYGYTF
v_call: TRBV9
d_call: -
j_call: TRBJ1-2
clone_size: -

cdr3_nt: TGCAGCGTCTTCCGGGGGACAGGGGAGGGAGAGACCCAGTACTTC
cdr3_aa: CSVFRGTGEGETQYF
v_call: TRBV29-1
d_call: TRBD1
j_call: TRBJ2-5
clone_size: -

cdr3_nt: TGTGCCAGCAGCTCAAGCGGGGGGATATTCAATGAGCAGTTCTTC
cdr3_aa: CASSSSGGIFNEQFF
v_call: TRBV7-8
d_call: TRBD2
j_call: TRBJ2-1
clone_size: -